A single sample gave rise to the 21 T cell receptor beta chains below, sequenced in a study of blood T cell repertoires in COVID-19. The data were produced by immunoSEQ multiplex PCR, yet TCRdb's version contains in-frame clones alone and is incomplete. The sample lists roughly 76,000 clones; around 75% were seen once. The sample consisted of peripheral blood. All receptors come from a man between 70 and 80 years old with acute or convalescent COVID-19.

The chain joins TRBV12-3 or TRBV12-4 to TRBJ2-5, with unresolved D. V was shortened by 3 bases and J by 5 bases, with 10 bases between the two germline ends. The CDR3 has 13 amino acids. In nucleotides, the CDR3 is TGTGCCAGCAGTTTTGTAGATAAGGAGACCCAGTACTTC. It specifies CASSFVDKETQYF.

The gene calls are TRBV15 and TRBJ2-1; D perhaps matches TRBD1 (6 bases). Trimming left V 0 bases short and J 3 bases short, with 12 bases between. Germline V lookup: CDR1 LNHNV, CDR2 YYDKDF (reference sequence). The CDR3 sequence is 16 residues long. CDR3 in DNA: TGTGCCACCAGCAGAGATCAGGACAGAGGCTACAATGAGCAGTTCTTC. This translates into CATSRDQDRGYNEQFF.

The chain uses TRBV12-3 or TRBV12-4 and TRBJ1-2; 8 bases are a match to TRBD1. The CDR3 length is 12 residues. V trimming: 2 bases; J trimming: 14 bases; junction bases outside the gene matches: 7. DNA for the CDR3: TGTGCCAGCAGTTTAAATGGACAGGGTTGGACCTTC. It specifies CASSLNGQGWTF.

The rearrangement joins TRBV5-1 to TRBJ2-5; a weak D match, TRBD2 (5 bases). The CDR3 covers 16 residues. V lost 0 bases, J lost 0 bases, and 12 bases lay in between. CDR1 is SGHRS and CDR2 is YFSETQ in the germline V gene. The CDR3 DNA is TGCGCCAGCAGCTTGGGGGGAGCGGCTCACCAAGAGACCCAGTACTTC. This encodes CASSLGGAAHQETQYF.

The V call is TRBV27, the J call TRBJ1-6, with D maybe TRBD1 (5 bases). The CDR3 covers 13 residues. The germline CDR1 and CDR2 sequences are MNHEY and SMNVEV (reference sequence). V dropped 10 bases and J dropped 9 bases, with 16 bases sitting between them. CDR3 in amino acids: CATRRVQGSPLHF. The CDR3 nucleotides are TGTGCCACCCGCAGGGTCCAAGGTTCACCCCTCCACTTT.

This clone showed up just a few times. This chain links TRBV7-8 with TRBJ1-3, with 10 bases lining up with TRBD1. Germline CDR1 and CDR2: SGHVS and FQNEAQ. J was trimmed by 4 bases and V by 6 bases; bases with no gene match: 6. The CDR3 sequence is 15 residues long. CDR3 in DNA: TGTGCCAGCAGTCAAGACAGGGGGCTGGGAAACACCATATATTTT. This sequence encodes CASSQDRGLGNTIYF.

The chain employs TRBV4-3 and TRBJ2-1, with 8 bases that match TRBD2. Germline trimming cut 1 base from V and 8 bases from J; bases unmatched to any gene: 10. The CDR3 runs to 16 residues. Looked up from germline, CDR1 is LGHNA and CDR2 is YSLEER. The CDR3 region is CASSQAASGSGYEQFF. The CDR3 nucleotides are TGCGCCAGCAGCCAAGCGGCCAGCGGGAGTGGTTATGAGCAGTTCTTC.

V is TRBV7-9 and J is TRBJ2-3; 7 positions agree with TRBD2. Germline CDR1 reads SEHNR; CDR2 reads FQNEAQ (reference sequence). CDR3 length: 14 residues. Unmatched junction bases numbered 5, after V lost 5 bases and J lost 3 bases. CDR3 loop: CASSPLRETDTQYF. CDR3 sequence (DNA): TGTGCCAGCAGCCCCTTGCGGGAGACAGATACGCAGTATTTT.

The J gene is TRBJ1-5, the V gene TRBV7-9; no firm D call. The length of the CDR3 is 14 residues. The germline V and J ends were trimmed by 5 bases and 0 bases, with 8 bases remaining between them. Germline V gene lookup returns CDR1 SEHNR and CDR2 FQNEAQ (reference sequence). The CDR3 loop reads CASSPRDSNQPQHF. The DNA for the CDR3 is TGTGCCAGCAGCCCTCGGGATAGCAATCAGCCCCAGCATTTT.

This clone was observed a handful of times. This chain links TRBV7-3 with TRBJ2-3, with TRBD2 matching over 12 bases. Germline-derived CDR1 and CDR2 are SGHTA and FQGTGA. The ends lost 5 bases at V and 0 bases at J; junction bases unmatched: 3. The CDR3 contains 16 residues. For the CDR3, the DNA is TGTGCCAGCAGCCCCGGGACTAGCGGGAGCACAGATACGCAGTATTTT. Protein: CASSPGTSGSTDTQYF. Variable domain in full (rest from reference TRBV7-3 and TRBJ2-3): GAGVSQTPSNKVTEKGKYVELRCDPISGHTALYWYRQSLGQGPEFLIYFQGTGAADDSGLPNDRFFAVRPEGSVSTLKIQRTERGDSAVYLCASSPGTSGSTDTQYFGPGTRLTVL.

The chain has TRBV11-1 and TRBJ1-1; D is unresolved. Germline assignment: CDR1 SGHAT and CDR2 FQDESV (reference sequence). This CDR3 is built from 15 residues. V was pared by 0 bases and J by 5 bases, with 13 bases between. This chain's CDR3 is CASSLAARIGTEAFF. The DNA for the CDR3 is TGTGCCAGCAGCTTAGCGGCGAGGATTGGGACTGAAGCTTTCTTT.

This clone was seen only once. This sequence joins TRBV7-9 and TRBJ1-2; D is unresolved. Germline V gene lookup returns CDR1 SEHNR and CDR2 FQNEAQ (reference sequence). The CDR3 has 13 residues. V was pared by 4 bases and J by 2 bases, with 8 bases between. CDR3: CASSSNRNYGYTF. DNA of the CDR3: TGTGCCAGCAGCTCGAACAGAAACTATGGCTACACCTTC.

The chain carries TRBV18 and TRBJ1-6; D gene unclear. Germline V gives CDR1 KGHSH, CDR2 LQKENI. The CDR3 length is 19 residues. Between the trimmed V and J ends, which lost 2 bases and 3 bases, there was a span of 20 bases. CDR3 in DNA: TGTGCCAGCTCACCAGGGCCTTTAGGCCCACGGGACTATAATTCACCCCTCCACTTT. Amino acid sequence: CASSPGPLGPRDYNSPLHF.

The V and J genes are TRBV4-3 and TRBJ2-1, with D hard to call. The CDR3 spans 14 residues. Germline V gives CDR1 LGHNA, CDR2 YSLEER. Trimming cost V 6 bases and J 0 bases, with 9 bases left between them. DNA for the CDR3: TGCGCCAGCAGAGAGACAAACTCCTACAATGAGCAGTTCTTC. Residues: CASRETNSYNEQFF.

The CDR3 is CASPEAATSVDPYNEQFF. Written as DNA, the CDR3 is TGTGCCAGCCCTGAGGCGGCTACTAGCGTGGATCCCTACAATGAGCAGTTCTTC. The V and J genes are TRBV7-2 and TRBJ2-1; 7 positions match TRBD2. CDR1 is SGHTA, CDR2 FQGNSA, per germline. V shed 8 bases and J 2 bases; nucleotides not matched to a gene: 18. The CDR3 totals 18 residues.

The chain links TRBV13 to TRBJ1-2; possible D gene TRBD1, 5 bases. Germline loops: CDR1 PRHDT, CDR2 FYEKMQ (reference sequence). V gave up 4 bases and J gave up 4 bases, with 13 bases separating them. This CDR3 has 14 amino acids. The CDR3 spells CASSSPQGSYGYTF. CDR3 sequence (DNA): TGTGCCAGCAGCTCCCCCCAGGGCTCCTATGGCTACACCTTC.

The CDR3 reads CASSQQTGWETQYF. The CDR3 nucleotides read TGTGCCAGCAGCCAACAGACAGGATGGGAGACCCAGTACTTC. The rearrangement joins TRBV4-2 to TRBJ2-5; the D gene is possibly TRBD1 (6 bases). Germline CDR1 reads LGHNA; CDR2 reads YNFKEQ. V gave up 2 bases and J gave up 5 bases, with 12 bases separating them. The CDR3 sequence is 14 residues long.

CDR3 loop: CASRRDRRTSPLHF. The CDR3 region has the DNA TGTGCCAGCCGACGGGACAGGCGGACTTCACCCCTCCACTTT. This chain links TRBV28 with TRBJ1-6, with 8 bases identical to TRBD1. CDR1 is MDHEN and CDR2 is SYDVKM in the germline V gene. CDR3 size: 14 residues. J lost 9 bases, V lost 8 bases, and 9 bases had no gene match.

This chain uses TRBV11-2 with TRBJ2-2; 8 bases align to TRBD1. The germline V gene encodes CDR1 SGHAT and CDR2 FQNNGV. The CDR3 contains 16 residues. V shed 6 bases, J shed 7 bases, and the junction held 13 bases outside the gene matches. The CDR3 region is CASSLKQGAPSGELFF. CDR3 nucleotides: TGTGCCAGCAGTCTAAAGCAGGGGGCGCCGAGCGGGGAGCTGTTTTTT.

This clone was recorded once. This sequence joins TRBV21-1 and TRBJ2-7; the DNA was not used to check the table's D call, TRBD2. TRBV21-1 is a listed pseudogene. The CDR3 length is 16 residues. CDR3 sequence reads: CASSKARREGAYEQYF. CDR3 nucleotide sequence: TGTGCCAGCAGCAAAGCGCGGCGGGAGGGGGCCTACGAGCAGTACTTC.

This chain connects TRBV4-3 to TRBJ2-7; 7 positions agree with TRBD1. The CDR3 has 14 amino acids. Losses at the gene ends were 0 bases for V and 4 bases for J; bases not matched to a gene: 3. From germline, CDR1 is LGHNA and CDR2 YSLEER. In nucleotides, the CDR3 is TGCGCCAGCAGCCAAGACAGGGGGATTTACGAGCAGTACTTC. Translation gives CASSQDRGIYEQYF.